These T cell receptor beta chains were read from a single sample in a study of T cell clones after liver transplantation. The table came from immunoSEQ multiplex PCR; TCRdb's copy has only in-frame clones and leaves some out. The top ten hold approximately 3% of the sample, which has some 23,000 clones, roughly 69% seen once. The sample was CD4+ T cells from blood, taken before liver transplant. These receptors were taken from a human donor who received a liver transplant. The CDR3 runs from the conserved cysteine through the conserved F or W. Fields, in order: CDR3 protein, CDR3 DNA, D gene, J gene, V gene. D genes are given only for firm matches.

cdr3_aa: CASSTRTGGDQPQHF; cdr3_nt: TGTGCCAGTAGTACCCGGACAGGGGGTGATCAGCCCCAGCATTTT; d_call: TRBD1; j_call: TRBJ1-5; v_call: TRBV19
cdr3_aa: CASSFHGGGYEQYF; cdr3_nt: TGTGCCAGCAGTTTTCACGGTGGGGGTTACGAGCAGTACTTC; d_call: .; j_call: TRBJ2-7; v_call: TRBV13
cdr3_aa: CASSQGVDYGYTF; cdr3_nt: TGTGCCAGCAGTCAGGGGGTCGACTATGGCTACACCTTC; d_call: TRBD1; j_call: TRBJ1-2; v_call: TRBV28
cdr3_aa: CASSLSTTGQFF; cdr3_nt: TGTGCCAGCAGTTTATCGACGACGGGGCAGTTCTTC; d_call: .; j_call: TRBJ2-1; v_call: TRBV28
cdr3_aa: CASSKGWGLSNQPQHF; cdr3_nt: TGTGCCAGCAGCAAAGGTTGGGGATTAAGCAATCAGCCCCAGCATTTT; d_call: .; j_call: TRBJ1-5; v_call: TRBV21-1
cdr3_aa: CASSRGSEKLFF; cdr3_nt: TGTGCCAGCAGCAGGGGGAGTGAAAAACTGTTTTTT; d_call: TRBD1; j_call: TRBJ1-4; v_call: TRBV6-5
cdr3_aa: CAWSGQGVKETQYF; cdr3_nt: TGTGCCTGGAGTGGACAGGGGGTAAAAGAGACCCAGTACTTC; d_call: TRBD1; j_call: TRBJ2-5; v_call: TRBV30
cdr3_aa: CASSPSLTNYGYTF; cdr3_nt: TGTGCCAGCAGTCCATCCTTGACAAACTATGGCTACACCTTC; d_call: .; j_call: TRBJ1-2; v_call: TRBV27
cdr3_aa: CASMTDTEAFF; cdr3_nt: TGTGCCAGCATGACGGACACTGAAGCTTTCTTT; d_call: .; j_call: TRBJ1-1; v_call: TRBV2
cdr3_aa: CASSVETGTQYF; cdr3_nt: TGTGCCAGCAGCGTAGAGACGGGTACGCAGTATTTT; d_call: .; j_call: TRBJ2-3; v_call: TRBV9
cdr3_aa: CASSCDTCPYSNQPQHF; cdr3_nt: TGTGCCAGCAGCTGTGATACATGTCCCTATAGCAATCAGCCCCAGCATTTT; d_call: .; j_call: TRBJ1-5; v_call: TRBV11-3
cdr3_aa: CASSLGGVSTNEKLFF; cdr3_nt: TGTGCCAGCAGCCTGGGCGGGGTATCAACTAATGAAAAACTGTTTTTT; d_call: .; j_call: TRBJ1-4; v_call: TRBV5-6
cdr3_aa: CASTGGRATYGYTF; cdr3_nt: TGTGCCAGTACGGGGGGGAGGGCCACCTATGGCTACACCTTC; d_call: .; j_call: TRBJ1-2; v_call: TRBV19